This TCR beta chain was identified during a study of T cell clusters in autoimmune cytopenias. Some 39,000 genome equivalents of blood DNA were amplified for TRB. TRB rearrangements were amplified by touch-down multiplex PCR with mixed TRB-A/B primers. Reanalyzing the multiplex PCR reads, TCRdb keeps one entry per CDR3 protein, without DNA. The sample holds about 10,000 distinct CDR3 sequences. The CDR3 runs 15 residues. CDR1 LGHNA and CDR2 YSLEER come from the germline V gene. These same records also appear under a second study, on T cell repertoires in aging, cancer and after chemotherapy.

The rearrangement joins TRBV4-3 to TRBJ1-2; TCRdb picks TRBD1, but there is no DNA to check that call. The sequencing sample was made of peripheral blood. This clonotype originated in a human donor in good health. The CDR3 is CASSPNRGQGYGYTF.